This TCR beta chain was obtained from a study of shared clonotypes between healthy human individuals. As to this clone: The antigen remains undetermined.

Naive CD8 cells lacked CD45RO and underwent positive selection for CCR7, leaving out terminally differentiated effector memory CD45RA+ cells. Study observations and caveats: A handful of donors showed sharing of about 4.6% of naive CD4 clonotypes. Specimens sampled were limited to blood, with tissue repertoires likely differing.

Investigators spread the genomic DNA of each subset evenly over several immunoSEQ plates. Under the authors' procedure: Junction-only sequences produced by ImmunoSEQ had no quality scores, so filtering differed. Data came from immunoSEQ multiplex PCR; TCRdb stores just in-frame clones and leaves some out. That table furnishes V, J and clone size, whereas the DNA furnished D and trimming. The sample comprises about 2 million clones, over 85% of which are singletons, and 1.2% rests with the top ten. The sample comprised naive CD8+ T cells sorted from blood. The sequence derives from a man in his late teens or twenties in good health.

CDR3 protein: CASSPKPGVVSYEQYF. In nucleotides, the CDR3 is TGCGCCAGCAGCCCCAAGCCGGGGGTGGTCTCCTACGAGCAGTACTTC. The chain joins TRBV4-1 to TRBJ2-7, with TRBD2 as a possible D gene (6 bases). The V and J ends lost 4 bases and 0 bases respectively, with 16 bases between them. CDR1 and CDR2 from the germline V gene are MGHRA and YSYEKL. CDR3 length: 16 amino acids.